This paragraph reports one TCR beta chain. In germline, CDR1 is WSHSY, CDR2 SAAADI. The length of the CDR3 is 13 residues. Trimming removed 1 base at V and 7 bases at J, with 11 bases between. These data originate in a study of blood T cells in healthy people across ages. Every sample yielded at least 6.5 million isolated PBMCs. Sample-barcoded 5' priming and a J-beta primer mix drove a second PCR of 7 to 11 cycles. TCRdb re-derived calls from the 5' RACE reads in MiXCR, one entry per CDR3 protein. There are around 1.5 million distinct CDR3 sequences in the sample; about 43% occur only once, and 7.9% lies in the top ten.

The chain is built from TRBV10-2 and TRBJ2-7; perhaps D is TRBD1 or TRBD2 (6 bases each). This TCR came from a woman between 18 and 29 years old in good health. The sample consisted of blood. CDR3 in amino acids: CASSEYRGEEQYF. For the CDR3, the DNA is TGCGCCAGCAGTGAGTATAGGGGGGAAGAGCAGTACTTC.